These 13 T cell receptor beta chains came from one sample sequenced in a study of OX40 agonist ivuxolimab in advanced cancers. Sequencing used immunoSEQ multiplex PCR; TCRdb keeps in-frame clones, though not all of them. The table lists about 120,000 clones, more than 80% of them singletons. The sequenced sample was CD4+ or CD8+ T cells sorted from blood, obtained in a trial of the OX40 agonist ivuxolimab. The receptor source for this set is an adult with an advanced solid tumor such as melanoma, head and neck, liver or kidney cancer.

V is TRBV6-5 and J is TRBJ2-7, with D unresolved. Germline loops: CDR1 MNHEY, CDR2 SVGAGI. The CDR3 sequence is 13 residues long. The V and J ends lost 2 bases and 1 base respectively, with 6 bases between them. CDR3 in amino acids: CASSYLQSYEQYF. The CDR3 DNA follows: TGTGCCAGCAGTTACCTCCAGTCCTACGAGCAGTACTTC.

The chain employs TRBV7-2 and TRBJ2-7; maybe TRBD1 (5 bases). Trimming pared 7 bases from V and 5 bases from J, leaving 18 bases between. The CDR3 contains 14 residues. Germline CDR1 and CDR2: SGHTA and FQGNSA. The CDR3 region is CASIMTVALNEQYF. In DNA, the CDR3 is TGTGCCAGCATAATGACAGTCGCTCTTAACGAGCAGTACTTC. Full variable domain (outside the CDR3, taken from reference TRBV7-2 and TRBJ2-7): GAGVSQSPSNKVTEKGKDVELRCDPISGHTALYWYRQSLGQGLEFLIYFQGNSAPDKSGLPSDRFSAERTGGSVSTLTIQRTQQEDSAVYLCASIMTVALNEQYFGPGTRLTVT.

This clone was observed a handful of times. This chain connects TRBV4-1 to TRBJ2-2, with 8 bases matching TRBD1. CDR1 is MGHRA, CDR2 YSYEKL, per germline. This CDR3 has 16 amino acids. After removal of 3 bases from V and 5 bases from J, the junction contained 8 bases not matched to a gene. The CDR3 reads CASSQTRQGATGELFF. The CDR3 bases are TGCGCCAGCAGCCAGACTAGGCAGGGGGCTACCGGGGAGCTGTTTTTT.

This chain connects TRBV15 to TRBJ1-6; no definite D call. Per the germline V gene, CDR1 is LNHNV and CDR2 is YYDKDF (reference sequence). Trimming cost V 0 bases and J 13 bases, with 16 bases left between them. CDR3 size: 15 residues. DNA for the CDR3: TGTGCCACCAGCAGAGATCGATCCCCGGAGAACCCCCTCCACTTT. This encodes CATSRDRSPENPLHF.

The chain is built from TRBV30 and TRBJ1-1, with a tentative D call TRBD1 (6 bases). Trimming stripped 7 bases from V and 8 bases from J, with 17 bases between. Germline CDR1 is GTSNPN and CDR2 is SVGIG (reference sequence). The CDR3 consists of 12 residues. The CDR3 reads CALTQGGREAFF. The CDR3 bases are TGTGCCTTAACTCAAGGGGGTCGGGAAGCTTTCTTT.

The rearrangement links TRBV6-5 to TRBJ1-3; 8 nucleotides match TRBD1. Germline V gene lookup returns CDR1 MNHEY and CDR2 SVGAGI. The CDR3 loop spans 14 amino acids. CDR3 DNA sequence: TGTGCGGTTAGCAGGGGGCCGGGAGGAAACACCATATATTTT. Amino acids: CAVSRGPGGNTIYF.

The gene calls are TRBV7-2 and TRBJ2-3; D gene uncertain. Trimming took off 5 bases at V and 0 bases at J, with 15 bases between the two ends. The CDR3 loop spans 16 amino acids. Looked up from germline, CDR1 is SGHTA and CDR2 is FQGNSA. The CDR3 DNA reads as TGTGCCAGCAGCCGACGAGAAGGCCTTAGCACAGATACGCAGTATTTT. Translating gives CASSRREGLSTDTQYF.

CDR3 DNA: TGTGCCAGCAGTTACTCGGGACTCACTGAAGCTTTCTTT. It codes for CASSYSGLTEAFF. V and J are TRBV6-6 and TRBJ1-1; TRBD1 might be the D (5 bases). The V gene lost 0 bases and the J gene lost 4 bases, with 6 bases spanning the gap. This CDR3 is 13 amino acids long. In germline, CDR1 is MNHNY, CDR2 SVGAGI (reference sequence).

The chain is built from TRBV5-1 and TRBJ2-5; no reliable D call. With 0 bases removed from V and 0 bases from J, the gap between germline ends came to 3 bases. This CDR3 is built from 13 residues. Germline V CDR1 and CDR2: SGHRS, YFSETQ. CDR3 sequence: CASSLGNQETQYF. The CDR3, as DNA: TGCGCCAGCAGCTTGGGGAACCAAGAGACCCAGTACTTC.

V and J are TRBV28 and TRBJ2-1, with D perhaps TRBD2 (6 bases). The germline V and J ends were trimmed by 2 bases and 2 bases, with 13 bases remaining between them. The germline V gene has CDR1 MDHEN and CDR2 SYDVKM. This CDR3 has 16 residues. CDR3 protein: CASSLNDGRTYNEQFF. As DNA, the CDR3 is TGTGCCAGCAGTTTAAATGATGGGAGGACCTACAATGAGCAGTTCTTC.

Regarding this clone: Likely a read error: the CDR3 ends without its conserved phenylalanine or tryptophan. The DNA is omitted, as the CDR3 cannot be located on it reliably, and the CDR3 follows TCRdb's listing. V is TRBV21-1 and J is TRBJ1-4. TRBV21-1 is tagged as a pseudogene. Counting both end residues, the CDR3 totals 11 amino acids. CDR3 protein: CASSKGGEVFC.

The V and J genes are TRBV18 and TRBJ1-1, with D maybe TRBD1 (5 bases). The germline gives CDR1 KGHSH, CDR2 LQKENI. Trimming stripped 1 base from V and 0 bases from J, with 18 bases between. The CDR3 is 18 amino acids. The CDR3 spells CASSPQLDSTGLNTEAFF. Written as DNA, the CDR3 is TGTGCCAGCTCACCACAATTAGATTCAACAGGCCTGAACACTGAAGCTTTCTTT.

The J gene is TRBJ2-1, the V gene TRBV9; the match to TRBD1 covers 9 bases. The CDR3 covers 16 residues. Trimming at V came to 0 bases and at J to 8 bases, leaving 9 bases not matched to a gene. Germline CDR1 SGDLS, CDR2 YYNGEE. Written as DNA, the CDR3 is TGTGCCAGCAGCGTAGGGGAAAAGGACAGGGGTTATGAGCAGTTCTTC. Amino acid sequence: CASSVGEKDRGYEQFF.